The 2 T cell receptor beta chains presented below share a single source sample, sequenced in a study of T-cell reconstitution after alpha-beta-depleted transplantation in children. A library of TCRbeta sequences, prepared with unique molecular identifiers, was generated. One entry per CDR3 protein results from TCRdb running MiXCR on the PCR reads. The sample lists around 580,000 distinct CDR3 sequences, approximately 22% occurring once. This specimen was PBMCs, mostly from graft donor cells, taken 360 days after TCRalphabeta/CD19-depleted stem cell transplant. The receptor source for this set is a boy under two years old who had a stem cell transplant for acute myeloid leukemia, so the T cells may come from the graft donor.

CDR3 loop: CASNERGGVTDTQYF. CDR3 in DNA: TGTGCCAGCAACGAGCGGGGGGGGGTGACAGATACGCAGTATTTT. The rearrangement uses TRBV6-1 and TRBJ2-3, with TRBD2 matching 10 bases. The V gene's germline CDR1 is MNHNS and CDR2 SASEGT. V lost 7 bases to trimming and J lost 3 bases; unmatched junction nucleotides: 7. The CDR3 loop spans 15 amino acids.

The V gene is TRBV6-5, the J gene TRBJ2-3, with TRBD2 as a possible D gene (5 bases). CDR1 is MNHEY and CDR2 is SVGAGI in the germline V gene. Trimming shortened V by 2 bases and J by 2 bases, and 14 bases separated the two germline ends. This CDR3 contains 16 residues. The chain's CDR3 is CASSYGIRGNTDTQYF. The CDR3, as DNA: TGTGCCAGCAGTTACGGGATACGGGGTAACACAGATACGCAGTATTTT.